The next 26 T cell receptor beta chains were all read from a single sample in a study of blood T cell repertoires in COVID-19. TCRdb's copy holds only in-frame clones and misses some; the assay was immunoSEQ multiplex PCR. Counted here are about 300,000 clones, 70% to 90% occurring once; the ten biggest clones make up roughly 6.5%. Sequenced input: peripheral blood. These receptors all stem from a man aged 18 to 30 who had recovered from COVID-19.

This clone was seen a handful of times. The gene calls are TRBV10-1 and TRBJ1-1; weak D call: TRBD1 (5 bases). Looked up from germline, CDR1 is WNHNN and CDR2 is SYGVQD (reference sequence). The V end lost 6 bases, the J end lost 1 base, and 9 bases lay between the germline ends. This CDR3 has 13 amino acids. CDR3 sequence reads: CASSQGTNTEAFF. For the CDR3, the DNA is TGCGCCAGCAGCCAGGGAACGAACACTGAAGCTTTCTTT.

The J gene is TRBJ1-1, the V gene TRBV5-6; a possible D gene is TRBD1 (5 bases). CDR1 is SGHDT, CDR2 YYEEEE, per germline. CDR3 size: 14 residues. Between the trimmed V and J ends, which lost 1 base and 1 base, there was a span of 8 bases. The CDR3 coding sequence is TGTGCCAGCAGCTTGACAGGAGCGAACACTGAAGCTTTCTTT. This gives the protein CASSLTGANTEAFF.

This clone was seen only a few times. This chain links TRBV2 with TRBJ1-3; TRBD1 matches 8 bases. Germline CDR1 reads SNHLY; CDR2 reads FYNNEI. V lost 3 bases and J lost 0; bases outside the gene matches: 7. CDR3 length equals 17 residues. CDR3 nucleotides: TGTGCCAGCAGTGAGAATCCCGGGACAGGCTCTGGAAACACCATATATTTT. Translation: CASSENPGTGSGNTIYF.

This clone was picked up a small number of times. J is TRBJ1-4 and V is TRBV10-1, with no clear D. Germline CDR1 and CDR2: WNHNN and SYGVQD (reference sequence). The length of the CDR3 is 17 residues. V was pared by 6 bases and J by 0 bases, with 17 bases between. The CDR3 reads CASRGVRDRATNEKLFF. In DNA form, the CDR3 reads TGCGCCAGCAGGGGCGTGAGGGATCGGGCAACTAATGAAAAACTGTTTTTT.

CDR3 bases: TGTGCCAGCAGTTCGGCAGGGGTAAACTATGGCTACACCTTC. Translating gives CASSSAGVNYGYTF. V usage is TRBV6-2 or TRBV6-3 and J usage is TRBJ1-2; D perhaps matches TRBD1 (6 bases). Between the trimmed V and J ends, which lost 4 bases and 2 bases, there was a span of 11 bases. This CDR3 is 14 amino acids long. Germline-derived CDR1 and CDR2 are MNHEY and SVGEGT.

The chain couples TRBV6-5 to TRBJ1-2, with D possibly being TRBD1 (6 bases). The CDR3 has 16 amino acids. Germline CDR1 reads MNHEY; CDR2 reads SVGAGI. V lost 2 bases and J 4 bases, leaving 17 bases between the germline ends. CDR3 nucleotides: TGTGCCAGCAGTTACAAGTATTCCACAGGGTTCTATGGCTACACCTTC. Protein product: CASSYKYSTGFYGYTF.

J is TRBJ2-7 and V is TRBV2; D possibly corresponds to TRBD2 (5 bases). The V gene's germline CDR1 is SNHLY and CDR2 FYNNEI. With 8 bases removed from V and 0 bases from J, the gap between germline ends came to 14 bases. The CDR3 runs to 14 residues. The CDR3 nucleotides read TGTGCCAGCGGATCAGAGGGAGTCTCCTACGAGCAGTACTTC. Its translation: CASGSEGVSYEQYF.

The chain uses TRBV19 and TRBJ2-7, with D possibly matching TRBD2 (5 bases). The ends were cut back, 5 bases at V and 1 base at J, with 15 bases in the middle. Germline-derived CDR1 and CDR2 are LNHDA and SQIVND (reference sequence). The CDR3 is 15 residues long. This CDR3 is CASSESLSGSYEQYF. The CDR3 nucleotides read TGTGCCAGTAGTGAAAGTCTATCGGGGTCCTACGAGCAGTACTTC.

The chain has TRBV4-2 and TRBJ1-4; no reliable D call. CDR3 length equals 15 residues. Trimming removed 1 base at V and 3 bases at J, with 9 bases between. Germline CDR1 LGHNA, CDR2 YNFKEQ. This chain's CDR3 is CASSQARASNEKLFF. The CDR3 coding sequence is TGTGCCAGCAGCCAAGCCCGCGCGTCTAATGAAAAACTGTTTTTT.

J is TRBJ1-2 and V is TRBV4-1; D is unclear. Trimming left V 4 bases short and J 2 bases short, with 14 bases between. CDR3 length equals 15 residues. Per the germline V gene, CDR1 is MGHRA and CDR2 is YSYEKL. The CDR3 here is CASSPKEGANYGYTF. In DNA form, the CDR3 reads TGCGCCAGCAGCCCTAAGGAAGGAGCGAACTATGGCTACACCTTC.

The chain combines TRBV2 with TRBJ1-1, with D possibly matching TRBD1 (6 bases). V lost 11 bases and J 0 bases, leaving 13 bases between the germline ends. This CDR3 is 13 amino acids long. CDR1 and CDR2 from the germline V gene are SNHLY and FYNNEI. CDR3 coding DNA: TGTGCCGTTTCCGGGACATTGAACACTGAAGCTTTCTTT. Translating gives CAVSGTLNTEAFF.

The DNA of the CDR3 is TGCGCCAGCAGCCGGACAGGGGAAAACATTCAGTACTTC. Its protein product is CASSRTGENIQYF. The chain couples TRBV4-1 to TRBJ2-4, with TRBD1 matching over 9 bases. Losses at the gene ends were 4 bases for V and 5 bases for J; bases not matched to a gene: 0. The CDR3 spans 13 residues. From germline, CDR1 is MGHRA and CDR2 YSYEKL.

Here the CDR3 DNA reads TGTGCCAGCAGGAAGGGGGGGACGAACACCGGGGAGCTGTTTTTT. It translates to CASRKGGTNTGELFF. The J gene is TRBJ2-2, the V gene TRBV27; a weak D match, TRBD2 (7 bases). From germline, CDR1 is MNHEY and CDR2 SMNVEV (reference sequence). The CDR3 consists of 15 residues. With 6 bases removed from V and 0 bases from J, the gap between germline ends came to 11 bases.

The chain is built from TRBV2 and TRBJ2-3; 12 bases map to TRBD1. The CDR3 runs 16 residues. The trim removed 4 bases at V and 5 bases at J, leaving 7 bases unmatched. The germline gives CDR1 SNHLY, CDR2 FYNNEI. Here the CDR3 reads CASSVEGTGGLDTQYF. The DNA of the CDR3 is TGTGCCAGCAGTGTAGAAGGGACAGGGGGCCTAGATACGCAGTATTTT.

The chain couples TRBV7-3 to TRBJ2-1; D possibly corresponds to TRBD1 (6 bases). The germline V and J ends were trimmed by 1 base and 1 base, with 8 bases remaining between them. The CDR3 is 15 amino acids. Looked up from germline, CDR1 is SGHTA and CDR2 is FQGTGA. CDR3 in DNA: TGTGCCAGCAGCTTAAGGCAGGGGTCCTACAATGAGCAGTTCTTC. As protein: CASSLRQGSYNEQFF.

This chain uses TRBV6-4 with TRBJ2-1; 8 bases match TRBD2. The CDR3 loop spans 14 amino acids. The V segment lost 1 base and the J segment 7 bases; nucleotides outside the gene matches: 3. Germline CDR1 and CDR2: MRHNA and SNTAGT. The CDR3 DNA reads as TGTGCCAGCAGTGACTTACCGGGAGGGAATGAGCAGTTCTTC. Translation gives CASSDLPGGNEQFF.

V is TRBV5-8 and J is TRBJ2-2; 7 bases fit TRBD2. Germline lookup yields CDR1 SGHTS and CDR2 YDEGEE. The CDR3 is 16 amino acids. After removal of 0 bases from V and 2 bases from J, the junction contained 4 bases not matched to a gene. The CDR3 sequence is CASSLGLAANTGELFF. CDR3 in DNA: TGTGCCAGCAGCTTGGGCCTAGCGGCCAACACCGGGGAGCTGTTTTTT.

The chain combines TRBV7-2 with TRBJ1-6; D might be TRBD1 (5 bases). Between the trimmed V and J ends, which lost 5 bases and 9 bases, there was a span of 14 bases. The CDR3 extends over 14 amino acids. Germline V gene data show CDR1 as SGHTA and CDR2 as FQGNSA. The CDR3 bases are TGTGCCAGCAGCCCACGTCAGGGTGGTTCACCCCTCCACTTT. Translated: CASSPRQGGSPLHF.

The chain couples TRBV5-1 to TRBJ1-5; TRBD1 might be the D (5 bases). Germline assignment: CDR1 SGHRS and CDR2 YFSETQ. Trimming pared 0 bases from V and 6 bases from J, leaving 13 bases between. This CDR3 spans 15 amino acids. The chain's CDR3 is CASSLDGGFGQPQHF. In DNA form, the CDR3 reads TGCGCCAGCAGCTTGGACGGGGGTTTTGGTCAGCCCCAGCATTTT.

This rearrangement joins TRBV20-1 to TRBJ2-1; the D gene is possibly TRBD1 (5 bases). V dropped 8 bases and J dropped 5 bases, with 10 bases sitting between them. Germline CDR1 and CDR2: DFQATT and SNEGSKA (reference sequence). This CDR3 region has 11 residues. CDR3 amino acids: CSYQTDNEQFF. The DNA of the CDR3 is TGCAGTTACCAGACAGACAATGAGCAGTTCTTC.

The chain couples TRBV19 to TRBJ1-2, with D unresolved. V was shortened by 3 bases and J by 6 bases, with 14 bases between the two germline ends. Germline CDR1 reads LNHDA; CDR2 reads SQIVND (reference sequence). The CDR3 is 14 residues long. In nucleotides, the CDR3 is TGTGCCAGTAGTATTGTGGGAGCGGCGAATGGCTACACCTTC. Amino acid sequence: CASSIVGAANGYTF.

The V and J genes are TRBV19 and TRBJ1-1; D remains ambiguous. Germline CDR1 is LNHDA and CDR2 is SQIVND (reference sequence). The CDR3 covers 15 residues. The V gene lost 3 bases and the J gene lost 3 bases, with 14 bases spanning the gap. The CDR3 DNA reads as TGTGCCAGTAGTATTAGGGAGATTTTAGACACTGAAGCTTTCTTT. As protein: CASSIREILDTEAFF.

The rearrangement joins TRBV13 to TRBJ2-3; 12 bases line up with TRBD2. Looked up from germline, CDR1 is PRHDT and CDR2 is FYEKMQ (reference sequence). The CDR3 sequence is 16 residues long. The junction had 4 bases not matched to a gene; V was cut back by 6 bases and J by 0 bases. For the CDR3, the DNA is TGTGCCAGCAGTTCTAGCGGGGGGGTTAGCACAGATACGCAGTATTTT. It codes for CASSSSGGVSTDTQYF. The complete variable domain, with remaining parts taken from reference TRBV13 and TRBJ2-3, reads AAGVIQSPRHLIKEKRETATLKCYPIPRHDTVYWYQQGPGQDPQFLISFYEKMQSDKGSIPDRFSAQQFSDYHSELNMSSLELGDSALYFCASSSSGGVSTDTQYFGPGTRLTVL.

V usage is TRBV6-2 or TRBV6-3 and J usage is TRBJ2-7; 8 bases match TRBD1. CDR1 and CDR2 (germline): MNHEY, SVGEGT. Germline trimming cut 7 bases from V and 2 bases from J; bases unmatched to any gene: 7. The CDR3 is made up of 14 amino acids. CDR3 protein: CASNPGQATYEQYF. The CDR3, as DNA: TGTGCCAGCAACCCGGGACAGGCCACCTACGAGCAGTACTTC.

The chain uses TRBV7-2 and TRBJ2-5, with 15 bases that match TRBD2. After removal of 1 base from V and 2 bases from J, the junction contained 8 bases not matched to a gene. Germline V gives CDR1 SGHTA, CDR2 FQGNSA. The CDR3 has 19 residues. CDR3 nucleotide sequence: TGTGCCAGCAGCTTAGGTCGGGGACTAGCGGGGGGCCTTCAAGAGACCCAGTACTTC. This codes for CASSLGRGLAGGLQETQYF.

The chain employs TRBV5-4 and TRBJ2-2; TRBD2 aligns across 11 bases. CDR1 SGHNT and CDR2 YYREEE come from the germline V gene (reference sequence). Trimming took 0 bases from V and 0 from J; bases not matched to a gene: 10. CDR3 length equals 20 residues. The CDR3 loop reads CASSLARASGGFTNTGELFF. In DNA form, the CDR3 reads TGTGCCAGCAGCTTGGCCCGGGCTAGCGGGGGGTTCACGAACACCGGGGAGCTGTTTTTT.